This entry describes one T cell receptor beta chain. Its antigen is undetermined. 60 Vbeta and 13 Jbeta primers were used in PCR. Repertoires were generated with immunoSEQ multiplex PCR, while TCRdb's copy carries only in-frame clones and drops some. The sample has about 140,000 clones. Germline V CDR1 and CDR2: SGHRS, YFSETQ. Trimming at V came to 4 bases and at J to 6 bases, leaving 16 bases not matched to a gene. CDR3 length: 17 residues. The sample originates from a study of cytomegalovirus exposure and HLA in healthy donors. Study conclusions and caveats: The sole available immune exposure information was CMV serostatus. In a later analysis, CMV-associated beta chains were mostly HLA-associated, it appeared. A later analysis associated approximately 17,000 TCR beta sequences with HLA alleles at a 0.05 false discovery rate.

This TCR came from a woman under 30 in good health and CMV-seronegative. V usage is TRBV5-1 and J usage is TRBJ1-2, with 9 bases identical to TRBD1. Source material: PBMCs. The CDR3 coding sequence is TGCGCCAGCAGCCCAGTCCCGGGACAGGGAACGAGCGATGGCTACACCTTC. It specifies CASSPVPGQGTSDGYTF.